The 2 T cell receptor beta chains reported below all come from one sample, sequenced in a study of cytomegalovirus exposure and HLA in healthy donors. The PCR used 60 Vbeta and 13 Jbeta primers. Repertoires were generated with immunoSEQ multiplex PCR, while TCRdb's copy carries only in-frame clones and drops some. The sample includes over 150,000 clones, approximately 80% of them seen just once. Sequenced: PBMCs. Source of these receptors: a man aged 25-45 years in good health and CMV-seronegative.

The CDR3 loop reads CASSQGTYNEQFF. The CDR3 DNA is TGTGCCAGTTCACAGGGGACTTACAATGAGCAGTTCTTC. V and J are TRBV28 and TRBJ2-1; a possible D gene is TRBD1 (7 bases). Germline CDR1 MDHEN, CDR2 SYDVKM. The CDR3 has 13 residues. The V end was cut by 9 bases, the J end by 4 bases, with 13 bases between.

Comments on this clone: This specimen includes other DNA sequences encoding the same CDR3. The chain combines TRBV28 with TRBJ2-3, with TRBD2 matching 7 bases. The CDR3 consists of 14 residues. V lost 3 bases to trimming and J lost 2 bases; unmatched junction nucleotides: 2. Germline V gives CDR1 MDHEN, CDR2 SYDVKM. The CDR3 reads CASSFGGNTDTQYF. The CDR3 coding sequence is TGTGCCAGCAGTTTCGGGGGGAACACAGATACGCAGTATTTT. The complete variable domain, with remaining parts taken from reference TRBV28 and TRBJ2-3, reads DVKVTQSSRYLVKRTGEKVFLECVQDMDHENMFWYRQDPGLGLRLIYFSYDVKMKEKGDIPEGYSVSREKKERFSLILESASTNQTSMYLCASSFGGNTDTQYFGPGTRLTVL.